Presented here are 5 T cell receptor beta chains from one specimen sequenced in a study of spatial heterogeneity in lung cancer. TCRdb reanalysed the 5' RACE reads using MiXCR and keeps one entry per CDR3 protein. The sample yields about 42,000 distinct CDR3 sequences, around 6.5% seen once. Stated time point: sample taken at primary tumor resection. Tumor, nontumor lung or frozen PBMC supplied whole RNA that was sequenced unsorted. The sample in question was PBMCs, obtained at surgery. These receptor sequences come from a female donor with early-stage non-small cell lung cancer.

J is TRBJ2-3 and V is TRBV12-3 or TRBV12-4; TRBD2 aligns across 8 bases. This CDR3 comprises 15 residues. V dropped 3 bases and J dropped 3; count of bases not matched to a gene: 5. Written as DNA, the CDR3 is TGTGCCAGCAGTTTGCGGGGGGCTACGACAGATACGCAGTATTTT. Amino acids: CASSLRGATTDTQYF.

On this clonotype itself: A clone one base away is much larger, so this may be a read error. The V and J genes are TRBV6-5 and TRBJ2-7; possible D gene TRBD2, 5 bases. Trimming pared 0 bases from V and 3 bases from J, leaving 9 bases between. The length of the CDR3 is 14 residues. CDR1 is MNHEY, CDR2 SVGAGI, per germline. The chain's CDR3 is CASSYSPRVYEQYF. The DNA for the CDR3 is TGTGCCAGCAGTTACTCGCCGAGGGTCTACGAGCAGTACTTC.

The chain joins TRBV5-1 to TRBJ1-1; D possibly corresponds to TRBD1 (5 bases). The CDR3 spans 13 residues. Trimming stripped 0 bases from V and 7 bases from J, with 10 bases between. The germline V gene has CDR1 SGHRS and CDR2 YFSETQ. As DNA, the CDR3 is TGCGCCAGCAGCTTGGGGGACGGGGATGAAGCTTTCTTT. It encodes CASSLGDGDEAFF.

This clonotype was observed many times. The chain links TRBV20-1 to TRBJ2-3; weak D call: TRBD2 (7 bases). The CDR3 spans 16 residues. V shed 3 bases and J shed 1 base, with 17 bases lying between them. The germline CDR1 and CDR2 sequences are DFQATT and SNEGSKA (reference sequence). CDR3 nucleotides: TGCAGTGCTAGGGAGGTCAACGGGGGGCGCACAGATACGCAGTATTTT. The encoded protein is CSAREVNGGRTDTQYF.

This clonotype occurred many times. This chain connects TRBV29-1 to TRBJ2-3; D is unresolved. CDR3 length equals 14 residues. CDR1 and CDR2 (germline): SQVTM, ANQGSEA. The V and J ends lost 2 bases and 0 bases respectively, with 9 bases between them. CDR3 DNA sequence: TGCAGCGTTGAAAGCCCGCCTAGCACAGATACGCAGTATTTT. Translating it yields CSVESPPSTDTQYF.